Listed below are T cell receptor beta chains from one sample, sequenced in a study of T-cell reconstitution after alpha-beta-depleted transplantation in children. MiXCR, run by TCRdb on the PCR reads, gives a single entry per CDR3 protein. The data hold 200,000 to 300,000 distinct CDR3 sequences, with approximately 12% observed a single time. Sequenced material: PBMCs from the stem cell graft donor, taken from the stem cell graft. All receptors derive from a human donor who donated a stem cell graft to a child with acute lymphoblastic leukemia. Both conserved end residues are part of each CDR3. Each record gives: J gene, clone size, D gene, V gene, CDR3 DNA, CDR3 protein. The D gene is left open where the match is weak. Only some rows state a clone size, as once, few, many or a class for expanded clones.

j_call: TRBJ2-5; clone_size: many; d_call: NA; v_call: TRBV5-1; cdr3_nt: TGCGCCAGCAGCTTGGACAGGTCAACGCAAGAGACCCAGTACTTC; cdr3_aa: CASSLDRSTQETQYF
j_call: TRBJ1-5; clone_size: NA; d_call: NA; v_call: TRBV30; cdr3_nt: TGTGCCTGGAGTGTTATAGGCCACACGGCCTGGCCCCAGCATTTT; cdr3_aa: CAWSVIGHTAWPQHF
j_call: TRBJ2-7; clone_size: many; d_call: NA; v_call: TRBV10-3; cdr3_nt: TGTGCCATCATAAATGACAACGACTACGAGCAGTACTTC; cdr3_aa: CAIINDNDYEQYF
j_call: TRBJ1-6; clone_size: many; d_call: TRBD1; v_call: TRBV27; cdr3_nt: TGTGCCAGCGGGGACAGTTATTTAGATAATTCACCCCTCCACTTT; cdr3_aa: CASGDSYLDNSPLHF
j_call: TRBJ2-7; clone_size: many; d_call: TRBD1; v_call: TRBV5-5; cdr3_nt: TGTGCCAGCAGCTTGAATCCGGGACAGGGTTTATACGAGCAGTACTTC; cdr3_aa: CASSLNPGQGLYEQYF
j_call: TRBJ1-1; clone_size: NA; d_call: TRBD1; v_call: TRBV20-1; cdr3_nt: TGCAGTGCTAGCCAGGGGGTGACTGAAGCTTTCTTT; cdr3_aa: CSASQGVTEAFF
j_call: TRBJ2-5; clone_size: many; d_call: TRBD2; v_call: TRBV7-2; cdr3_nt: TGTGCCAGCAGCAAAAGGGGGACTAGCGCCGAAGAGACCCAGTACTTC; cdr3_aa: CASSKRGTSAEETQYF
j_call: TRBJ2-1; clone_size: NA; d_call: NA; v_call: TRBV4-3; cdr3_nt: TGCGCCAGCAGCCCAGGCATATCCCAGTGCTACAATGAGCAGTTCTTC; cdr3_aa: CASSPGISQCYNEQFF
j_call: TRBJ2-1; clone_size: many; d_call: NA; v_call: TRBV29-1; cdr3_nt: TGCAGCGTTGAAGATGATCGGAGCTCCTACAATGAGCAGTTCTTC; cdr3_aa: CSVEDDRSSYNEQFF
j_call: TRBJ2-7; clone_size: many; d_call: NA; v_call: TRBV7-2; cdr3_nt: TGTGCCAGCAGCCTCGGAGGGGTCTACGAGCAGTACTTC; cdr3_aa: CASSLGGVYEQYF
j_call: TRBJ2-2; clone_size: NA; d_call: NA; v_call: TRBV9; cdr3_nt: TGTGCCAGCAGCCAGGGGGGAAGTTCCGGGGAGCTGTTTTTT; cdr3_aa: CASSQGGSSGELFF
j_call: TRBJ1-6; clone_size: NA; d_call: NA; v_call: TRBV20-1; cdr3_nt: TGCAGTGCTAGAGATCTGAAGAGCTCCTATAATTCACCCCTCCACTTT; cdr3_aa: CSARDLKSSYNSPLHF
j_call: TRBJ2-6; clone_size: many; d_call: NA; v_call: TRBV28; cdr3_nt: TGTGCCAGCACCCATCGGTCCGGGGCCAACGTCCTGACTTTC; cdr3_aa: CASTHRSGANVLTF
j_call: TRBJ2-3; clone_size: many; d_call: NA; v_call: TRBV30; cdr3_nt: TGTGCCTGGAGTCGGGCTGGGACAGATACGCAGTATTTT; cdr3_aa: CAWSRAGTDTQYF
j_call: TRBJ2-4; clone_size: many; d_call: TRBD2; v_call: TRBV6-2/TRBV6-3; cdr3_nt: TGTGCCAGCAGTTACTCGGAAAAGCTAGCGGGAGGTCCCGTGATTCTCAAAAACATTCAGTACTTC; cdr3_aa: CASSYSEKLAGGPVILKNIQYF
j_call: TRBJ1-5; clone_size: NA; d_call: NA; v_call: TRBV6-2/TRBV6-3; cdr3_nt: TGTGCCAGCAGCCTCCCGGGGGGGGCAGGCAATCAGCCCCAGCATTTT; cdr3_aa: CASSLPGGAGNQPQHF